The clone carrying this T cell receptor beta chain was counted between two and nine times. This sample stems from a study of early T cells in non-severe SARS-CoV-2 infection. CDR3 size: 19 residues. Looked up from germline, CDR1 is LGHDT and CDR2 is YNNKEL (reference sequence). With 4 bases clipped from V and 1 base from J, the junction kept 6 bases outside the gene matches. TCRdb reanalysed the 5' RACE reads using MiXCR and keeps one entry per CDR3 protein. Of around 35,000 distinct CDR3 sequences listed, about 6.2% are singletons. Sequencing was carried out using whole blood. The V and J genes are TRBV3-1 and TRBJ2-6, with 14 nucleotides matching TRBD2. The sequence came from an adult who was a healthcare worker with PCR-confirmed SARS-CoV-2 infection or an uninfected control (not recorded which). The CDR3 is CASSPRLAGGESGANVLTF. The CDR3, as DNA: TGTGCCAGCAGCCCCCGACTAGCGGGAGGGGAATCTGGGGCCAACGTCCTGACTTTC.